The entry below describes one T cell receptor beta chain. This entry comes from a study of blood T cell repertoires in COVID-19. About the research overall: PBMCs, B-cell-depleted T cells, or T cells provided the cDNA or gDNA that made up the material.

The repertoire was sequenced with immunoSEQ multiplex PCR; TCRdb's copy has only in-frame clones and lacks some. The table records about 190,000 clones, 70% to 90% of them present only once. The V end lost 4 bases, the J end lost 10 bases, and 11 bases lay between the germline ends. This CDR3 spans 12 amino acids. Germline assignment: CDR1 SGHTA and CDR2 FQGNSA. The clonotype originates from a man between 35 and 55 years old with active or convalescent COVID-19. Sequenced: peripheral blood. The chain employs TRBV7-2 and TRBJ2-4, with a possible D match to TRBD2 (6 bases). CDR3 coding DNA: TGTGCCAGCAGCTCTAGCGACCGGATTCAGTACTTC. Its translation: CASSSSDRIQYF.